This TCR beta chain was captured by sequencing in a study of Ad26.COV2.S vaccination and SARS-CoV-2 variants. About the study: Once or twice, 56 days apart, Ad26.COV2.S was delivered intramuscularly. Broader study findings: Recipients of vaccine and of placebo showed similar breadth of their non-spike TCR repertoires.

The treatment is: over 15 received Ad26.COV2.S at low or high dose, single or two shots; several received placebo; per-sample allocation not given. Day 63 after the first vaccine or placebo injection was the time point for sampling. Donation came from an adult in Boston who was aged 18-55 years. In the case of this clone: The antigen remains undetermined.

Using immunoSEQ multiplex PCR, the repertoire was profiled, and TCRdb retains in-frame clones only, with some absent. The data show around 340,000 clones, 86% seen once. Germline values: CDR1 MNHEY, CDR2 SMNVEV (reference sequence). With 4 bases clipped from V and 5 bases from J, the junction kept 4 bases outside the gene matches. This CDR3 region has 15 residues. This clonotype originated in a person between 18 and 65 years old who received the Ad26.COV2.S COVID-19 vaccine or a placebo. The material was peripheral blood, obtained in a trial of Ad26.COV2.S vaccine versus placebo. This sequence joins TRBV27 and TRBJ2-7; 14 bases align to TRBD2. This CDR3 reads CASSSGLAGAHEQYF. For the CDR3, the DNA is TGTGCCAGCAGTTCGGGACTAGCGGGAGCCCACGAGCAGTACTTC.